The 21 T cell receptor beta chains below were found in one sample sequenced in a study of T cell responses to AZD1222 COVID-19 vaccine. Data came from immunoSEQ multiplex PCR; TCRdb stores just in-frame clones and leaves some out. The table has around 200,000 clones, 88% seen once; the top ten hold roughly 0.5%. Sequenced material: peripheral blood, taken on day 0 of AZD1222 vaccination. The origin of the receptors is an adult in good health.

This CDR3 is CASSLSGQGENYEQYF. CDR3 bases: TGTGCCAGCAGTTTATCCGGGCAGGGAGAAAATTACGAGCAGTACTTC. The J gene is TRBJ2-7, the V gene TRBV28, with D perhaps matching TRBD1 or TRBD2 (5 bases each). CDR1 and CDR2 from the germline V gene are MDHEN and SYDVKM. The CDR3 spans 16 residues. Trimming left V 1 base short and J 4 bases short, with 17 bases between.

This chain connects TRBV27 to TRBJ2-7; D remains ambiguous. CDR3 length equals 13 residues. Germline loops: CDR1 MNHEY, CDR2 SMNVEV (reference sequence). Trimming took 2 bases from V and 2 from J, leaving 7 bases between them. CDR3 amino acids: CASSLATAYEQYF. The CDR3, as DNA: TGTGCCAGCAGTTTAGCCACGGCCTACGAGCAGTACTTC.

The chain recombines TRBV11-2 with TRBJ2-7, with 11 bases lining up with TRBD1. V was clipped by 0 bases and J by 5 bases; unmatched bases: 9. Germline V gives CDR1 SGHAT, CDR2 FQNNGV. The CDR3 totals 17 residues. The CDR3 DNA follows: TGTGCCAGCAGCTTAGATGGCCCGGGACAGGGGGTAGACGAGCAGTACTTC. Translating it yields CASSLDGPGQGVDEQYF.

The gene calls are TRBV9 and TRBJ1-1; tentatively, D is TRBD1 (5 bases). Trimming stripped 0 bases from V and 1 base from J, with 10 bases between. The CDR3 totals 15 residues. Germline V CDR1 and CDR2: SGDLS, YYNGEE. The CDR3 DNA sequence: TGTGCCAGCAGCGTAGCTACAGGACCGAACACTGAAGCTTTCTTT. It is translated as CASSVATGPNTEAFF.

The chain joins TRBV10-2 to TRBJ1-1, with D maybe TRBD1 (5 bases). This CDR3 contains 13 residues. V was shortened by 3 bases and J by 6 bases, with 11 bases between the two germline ends. Germline V gene data show CDR1 as WSHSY and CDR2 as SAAADI. The CDR3 bases are TGCGCCAGCAGTGAAGGGGTCGGGGCTGAAGCTTTCTTT. Translating gives CASSEGVGAEAFF.

The gene calls are TRBV4-1 and TRBJ1-5, with D unresolved. This CDR3 spans 13 amino acids. Trimming took off 2 bases at V and 2 bases at J, with 4 bases between the two ends. Germline values: CDR1 MGHRA, CDR2 YSYEKL. The CDR3 here is CASSQLGNQPQHF. The DNA of the CDR3 is TGCGCCAGCAGCCAACTGGGCAATCAGCCCCAGCATTTT.

V and J are TRBV29-1 and TRBJ1-1; D might be TRBD1 (6 bases). V lost 7 bases and J 6 bases, leaving 12 bases between the germline ends. Germline CDR1 is SQVTM and CDR2 is ANQGSEA. CDR3 size: 11 residues. The CDR3 coding sequence is TGCAGCGGGGGGCAAGGGCCTGAAGCTTTCTTT. This sequence encodes CSGGQGPEAFF.

As for this clone: The sample has other DNA sequences that encode this CDR3 too. The V gene is TRBV9, the J gene TRBJ2-1; D gene uncertain. This CDR3 region has 12 residues. Germline-derived CDR1 and CDR2 are SGDLS and YYNGEE. V was clipped by 0 bases and J by 7 bases, with 5 bases between them. CDR3 bases: TGTGCCAGCAGCGTAGGAGTGAATGAGCAGTTCTTC. Encoded protein: CASSVGVNEQFF.

This clone occurred once. This sequence joins TRBV5-1 and TRBJ2-7, with 10 nucleotides matching TRBD1. Germline lookup yields CDR1 SGHRS and CDR2 YFSETQ. The CDR3 spans 15 residues. The J segment lost 2 bases and the V segment lost 4 bases, leaving 6 bases of the junction unmatched. This CDR3 is CASSQGTGATYEQYF. The CDR3 bases are TGCGCCAGCAGCCAAGGGACAGGGGCCACCTACGAGCAGTACTTC.

On this clone: The junction departs from germline at one end; a sequencing error may be responsible. The CDR3 DNA reads TGTGCTAGCAGCAAAGGACAGGGCCCCTACGAGCAGTACTTC. Protein: CASSKGQGPYEQYF. The genes are TRBV7-7 and TRBJ2-7; 8 bases are a match to TRBD1. In germline, CDR1 is SSHAT, CDR2 FNYEAQ (reference sequence). The CDR3 has 14 residues.

This chain uses TRBV11-3 with TRBJ2-2; D gene ambiguous. Germline V gene data show CDR1 as SGHNT and CDR2 as YENEEA. The CDR3 runs 14 residues. Trimming pared 3 bases from V and 2 bases from J, leaving 7 bases between. The CDR3 here is CASSFKANTGELFF. The CDR3 DNA follows: TGTGCCAGCAGCTTTAAGGCAAACACCGGGGAGCTGTTTTTT.

This clone was observed a single time. The rearrangement links TRBV10-1 to TRBJ2-5, with no clear D. The germline CDR1 and CDR2 sequences are WNHNN and SYGVQD (reference sequence). Trimming pared 8 bases from V and 4 bases from J, leaving 14 bases between. The CDR3 loop spans 13 amino acids. The CDR3 spells CASRKGPGETQYF. CDR3 sequence (DNA): TGCGCCAGCCGAAAAGGCCCAGGAGAGACCCAGTACTTC.

V usage is TRBV7-8 and J usage is TRBJ2-7, with 9 positions matching TRBD1. This CDR3 is built from 16 residues. In germline, CDR1 is SGHVS, CDR2 FQNEAQ. Trimming removed 5 bases from V and 3 bases from J; junction bases left unmatched: 11. The CDR3: CASSTRGTGSIYEQYF. In DNA, the CDR3 is TGTGCCAGCAGCACTCGTGGGACAGGGTCTATCTACGAGCAGTACTTC.

The gene calls are TRBV7-6 and TRBJ2-5; 10 nucleotides match TRBD1. The CDR3 covers 17 residues. CDR1 and CDR2 (germline): SGHVS, FNYEAQ. V dropped 3 bases and J dropped 2; count of bases not matched to a gene: 9. The CDR3 protein is CASSFISGTGAQETQYF. Here the CDR3 DNA reads TGTGCCAGCAGCTTCATCTCCGGGACAGGGGCGCAAGAGACCCAGTACTTC.

The rearrangement joins TRBV28 to TRBJ1-3; possibly TRBD1 for D (6 bases). Trimming stripped 4 bases from V and 4 bases from J, with 14 bases between. This CDR3 spans 15 amino acids. Germline V lookup: CDR1 MDHEN, CDR2 SYDVKM. This chain's CDR3 is CASSYMQGLGNTIYF. The CDR3 DNA is TGTGCCAGCAGTTATATGCAGGGGCTGGGAAACACCATATATTTT. Full variable domain (rest looked up from reference TRBV28 and TRBJ1-3): DVKVTQSSRYLVKRTGEKVFLECVQDMDHENMFWYRQDPGLGLRLIYFSYDVKMKEKGDIPEGYSVSREKKERFSLILESASTNQTSMYLCASSYMQGLGNTIYFGEGSWLTVV.

This chain connects TRBV19 to TRBJ1-2; D not certain. The CDR3 runs 14 residues. CDR1 LNHDA and CDR2 SQIVND come from the germline V gene (reference sequence). With 6 bases removed from V and 0 bases from J, the gap between germline ends came to 11 bases. The CDR3 sequence: CASSHVWANYGYTF. The CDR3 DNA reads TGTGCCAGTAGCCACGTCTGGGCTAACTATGGCTACACCTTC.

The gene calls are TRBV4-1 and TRBJ1-5; the match to TRBD1 covers 8 bases. The V and J ends lost 4 bases and 3 bases, in that order; junction bases with no gene match: 11. The germline CDR1 and CDR2 sequences are MGHRA and YSYEKL. The CDR3 is 17 residues long. The CDR3 sequence: CASSPGRTGKDNQPQHF. The CDR3 DNA reads TGCGCCAGCAGCCCGGGGAGGACAGGGAAGGACAATCAGCCCCAGCATTTT.

The V call is TRBV28, the J call TRBJ1-3; D might be TRBD1 (5 bases). V was pared by 11 bases and J by 3 bases, with 11 bases between. The germline V gene encodes CDR1 MDHEN and CDR2 SYDVKM. The CDR3 is 12 amino acids. The CDR3, as DNA: TGTGCCTGGGGGTCCGATGGAAACACCATATATTTT. This translates into CAWGSDGNTIYF.

V is TRBV11-2 and J is TRBJ1-1; no definite D call. V was clipped by 1 base and J by 3 bases, with 3 bases between them. The length of the CDR3 is 12 residues. Per the germline V gene, CDR1 is SGHAT and CDR2 is FQNNGV. The CDR3 bases are TGTGCCAGCAGCTTAGGACACACTGAAGCTTTCTTT. It is translated as CASSLGHTEAFF.

The V call is TRBV7-3, the J call TRBJ1-1; D gene uncertain. The germline CDR1 and CDR2 sequences are SGHTA and FQGTGA. The CDR3 totals 13 residues. V was cut by 5 bases and J by 7 bases, with 14 bases left in between. CDR3 DNA sequence: TGTGCCAGCAGCCGGGGTGGGGTGGTTGAAGCTTTCTTT. It translates to CASSRGGVVEAFF. Drawing the rest from reference TRBV7-3 and TRBJ1-1, the complete variable domain is GAGVSQTPSNKVTEKGKYVELRCDPISGHTALYWYRQSLGQGPEFLIYFQGTGAADDSGLPNDRFFAVRPEGSVSTLKIQRTERGDSAVYLCASSRGGVVEAFFGQGTRLTVV.

The chain employs TRBV30 and TRBJ1-6; no firm D call. The CDR3 covers 13 residues. Trimming shortened V by 5 bases and J by 0 bases, and 5 bases separated the two germline ends. Per germline, CDR1 GTSNPN and CDR2 SVGIG (reference sequence). The CDR3 loop reads CAWQNSYNSPLHF. CDR3 in DNA: TGTGCCTGGCAAAACTCCTATAATTCACCCCTCCACTTT.